This T cell receptor (beta chain) was documented in a study of blood T cells in healthy people across ages. Study-wide findings and caveats: Age showed a roughly linear inverse relationship with TCR beta diversity per million T cells. Unsorted PBMC material precluded a definitive naive versus antigen-experienced comparison.

Each of the donors had roughly 10 milliliters of peripheral blood drawn into EDTA-treated Vacutainer tubes. It was with a sample-barcoded 5' primer and a J-beta primer mix that a second PCR of roughly 6 to 12 cycles was run. Each CDR3 protein is one row after TCRdb ran MiXCR on the 5' RACE reads. The sample lists 1.5 million to 1.9 million distinct CDR3 sequences; 35% to 45% were seen once. The CDR3 sequence is 15 residues long. Germline trimming cut 2 bases from V and 3 bases from J; bases unmatched to any gene: 4. Germline lookup yields CDR1 MDHEN and CDR2 SYDVKM. Turning to this clonotype: Its antigen is not identified.

The rearrangement uses TRBV28 and TRBJ2-7; TRBD1 matches 10 bases. This clonotype originated in a woman aged 18-29 years in good health. Sequencing was carried out using blood. The CDR3 loop is CASSLGTGANYEQYF. In DNA form, the CDR3 reads TGTGCCAGCAGTTTAGGGACAGGGGCTAACTACGAGCAGTACTTC.